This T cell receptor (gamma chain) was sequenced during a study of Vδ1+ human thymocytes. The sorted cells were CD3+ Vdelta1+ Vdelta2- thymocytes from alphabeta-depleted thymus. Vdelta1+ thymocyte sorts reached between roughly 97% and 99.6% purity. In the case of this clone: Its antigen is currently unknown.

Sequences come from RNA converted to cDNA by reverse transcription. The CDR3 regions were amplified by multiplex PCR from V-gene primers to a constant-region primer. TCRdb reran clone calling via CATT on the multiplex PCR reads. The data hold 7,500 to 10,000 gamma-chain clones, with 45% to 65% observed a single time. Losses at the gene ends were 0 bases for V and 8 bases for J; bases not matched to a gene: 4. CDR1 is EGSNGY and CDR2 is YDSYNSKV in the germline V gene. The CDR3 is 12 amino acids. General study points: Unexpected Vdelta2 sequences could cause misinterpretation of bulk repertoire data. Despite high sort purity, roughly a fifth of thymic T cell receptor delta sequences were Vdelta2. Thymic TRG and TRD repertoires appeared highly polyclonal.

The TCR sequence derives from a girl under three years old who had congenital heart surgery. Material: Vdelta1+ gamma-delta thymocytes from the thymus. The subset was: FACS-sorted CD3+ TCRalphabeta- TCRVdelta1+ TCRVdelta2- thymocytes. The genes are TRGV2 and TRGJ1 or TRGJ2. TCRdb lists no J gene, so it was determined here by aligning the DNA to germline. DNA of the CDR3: TGTGCCACCTGGGACGGGTTTAATAAGAAACTCTTT. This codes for CATWDGFNKKLF.